This TCR beta chain was captured by sequencing in a study of beta chain features in type 1 diabetes. Blood was collected once per donor into heparin, averaging approximately 110 mL. Cell sorting via CD45RO/CCR7/CD25/CD127/CD95/CD27 was performed to obtain CD4+ naive, central memory, regulatory and stem cell-like memory cells. This clone was seen only a few times. The sample holds other DNA sequences that translate to the same CDR3. The investigators reverse transcribed all of the isolated RNA, so they sequenced expressed TCRB transcripts. Data came from immunoSEQ multiplex PCR; TCRdb stores just in-frame clones and leaves some out. The sample shows about 620,000 clones, about 16% of them seen only once. The CDR3 runs to 15 residues. Per the germline V gene, CDR1 is MGHRA and CDR2 is YSYEKL. Trimming cost V 1 base and J 3 bases; bases outside gene matches: 2.

Sequences were obtained from naive CD4+ T cells from blood. The gene calls are TRBV4-1 and TRBJ1-5; 8 bases fit TRBD1. This sequence was found in a man in his late teens or twenties in good health. The CDR3 DNA is TGCGCCAGCAGCCAAGCGGACAGGGACAATCAGCCCCAGCATTTT. As protein: CASSQADRDNQPQHF.